These 31 T cell receptor beta chains came from one sample sequenced in a study of cytomegalovirus exposure and HLA in healthy donors (TCRdb year 2017). The library was obtained by the immunoSEQ multiplex PCR assay. For the multiplex PCR, a mixture combining 60 forward primers for TCR Vbeta segments and 13 reverse primers for TCR Jbeta segments was used. TCRdb re-hosts the immuneACCESS table, in-frame sequences only. Its copies lack some clones; in the studies checked, an unresolved V gene accounts for under half of them, and the cause for the rest is not known. Counted in this sample were fewer than 120,000 clones; 80% to 85% of them appeared once. The top ten hold under 3% of the sample. Sample: PBMCs. Receptors originate from a woman aged 60-70 years in good health and CMV-seropositive.

The rearrangement uses TRBV15 and TRBJ2-5, with 12 nucleotides matching TRBD2. The J segment lost 5 bases and the V segment lost 9 bases, leaving 10 bases of the junction unmatched. This CDR3 has 15 amino acids. CDR1 is LNHNV and CDR2 is YYDKDF in the germline V gene (reference sequence). CDR3 nucleotides: TGTGCCACAACGACTAGCGGGAGTCCCGGGGAGACCCAGTACTTC. It encodes CATTTSGSPGETQYF.

This clone was recorded once. The V call is TRBV28, the J call TRBJ2-3, with D possibly TRBD2 on 6 matching bases. Trimming pared 7 bases from V and 2 bases from J, leaving 16 bases between. CDR3 length: 15 residues. Per the germline V gene, CDR1 is MDHEN and CDR2 is SYDVKM. The DNA of the CDR3 is TGTGCCAGCATCGGAGGCGGGAAGTCCACAGATACGCAGTATTTT. Translated: CASIGGGKSTDTQYF.

The J gene is TRBJ2-1, the V gene TRBV5-1; 10 bases are a match to TRBD2. The CDR3 length is 14 residues. Germline CDR1 reads SGHRS; CDR2 reads YFSETQ. Trimming at V came to 5 bases and at J to 5 bases, leaving 4 bases not matched to a gene. The DNA for the CDR3 is TGCGCCAGCAGTCTAGCGGGAGCAAACAATGAGCAGTTCTTC. The encoded protein is CASSLAGANNEQFF.

The CDR3 protein is CASSLRGQLNTEAFF. CDR3 sequence (DNA): TGTGCCAGCAGCTTGAGGGGACAGCTGAACACTGAAGCTTTCTTT. The rearrangement links TRBV7-6 to TRBJ1-1; 7 bases map to TRBD1. The CDR3 length is 15 residues. V lost 3 bases, J lost 0 bases, and 4 bases stayed unmatched. The germline V gene has CDR1 SGHVS and CDR2 FNYEAQ.

This clone turned up a few times. V and J are TRBV2 and TRBJ2-5; D not certain. The germline V gene encodes CDR1 SNHLY and CDR2 FYNNEI. This CDR3 comprises 15 residues. V was clipped by 2 bases and J by 2 bases, with 12 bases between them. DNA of the CDR3: TGTGCCAGCAGTGAAAGAGGCTCGAAACAAGAGACCCAGTACTTC. This codes for CASSERGSKQETQYF.

The chain recombines TRBV9 with TRBJ2-2; 10 positions match TRBD2. Germline trimming cut 4 bases from V and 6 bases from J; bases unmatched to any gene: 9. From germline, CDR1 is SGDLS and CDR2 YYNGEE. The CDR3 has 16 amino acids. The CDR3 sequence is CASSYGSGRAAGELFF. The CDR3 bases are TGTGCCAGCAGCTACGGGAGCGGGAGGGCCGCCGGGGAGCTGTTTTTT.

V and J are TRBV7-9 and TRBJ1-1; D unresolved. This CDR3 has 13 residues. The V gene lost 4 bases and the J gene lost 0 bases, with 6 bases spanning the gap. Germline V gene sequence: CDR1 SEHNR, CDR2 FQNEAQ (reference sequence). DNA of the CDR3: TGTGCCAGCAGCTCACAGCTGAACACTGAAGCTTTCTTT. Its translation is CASSSQLNTEAFF.

This clone was counted many times. The V call is TRBV28, the J call TRBJ1-2, with a weak D call TRBD1 (6 bases). V was cut by 5 bases and J by 4 bases, with 29 bases left in between. This CDR3 comprises 19 residues. Germline V gene sequence: CDR1 MDHEN, CDR2 SYDVKM. The CDR3 region has the DNA TGTGCCAGCAGTCCTATCATGGTCGGTGGTCAGGGGCAGGTCTATGGCTACACCTTC. It translates to CASSPIMVGGQGQVYGYTF.

The chain employs TRBV7-6 and TRBJ2-3, with D possibly TRBD1 on 6 matching bases. Germline V gene lookup returns CDR1 SGHVS and CDR2 FNYEAQ. This CDR3 is built from 12 residues. Trimming took 5 bases from V and 5 from J, leaving 8 bases between them. CDR3: CASSPGVDTQYF. DNA for the CDR3: TGTGCCAGCAGCCCAGGGGTAGATACGCAGTATTTT.

CDR3 DNA: TGTGCCAGCAGTGAGATAGCGTACCCGAGCGTTCATGAGCAGTTCTTC. It encodes CASSEIAYPSVHEQFF. This sequence joins TRBV6-4 and TRBJ2-1; D may be TRBD2 (5 bases). CDR1 is MRHNA and CDR2 is SNTAGT in the germline V gene. V gave up 3 bases and J gave up 8 bases, with 20 bases separating them. This CDR3 contains 16 residues.

The rearrangement uses TRBV4-2 and TRBJ2-7; D is possibly TRBD1 (5 bases). Looked up from germline, CDR1 is LGHNA and CDR2 is YNFKEQ. Trimming pared 0 bases from V and 0 bases from J, leaving 9 bases between. CDR3 length equals 15 residues. The CDR3 region has the DNA TGTGCCAGCAGCCAAGATCGCAGGGACTCCTACGAGCAGTACTTC. This codes for CASSQDRRDSYEQYF.

This clone appeared a few times. The gene calls are TRBV7-9 and TRBJ2-7, with 7 bases matching TRBD2. The CDR3 runs to 15 residues. The V gene's germline CDR1 is SEHNR and CDR2 FQNEAQ (reference sequence). Trimming at V came to 5 bases and at J to 0 bases, leaving 7 bases not matched to a gene. Here the CDR3 reads CASSPPRGGSYEQYF. In DNA form, the CDR3 reads TGTGCCAGCAGCCCTCCGCGCGGGGGCTCCTACGAGCAGTACTTC.

Notes on this clone: One end of the junction does not line up with germline, which may come from a read error. This chain uses TRBV28 with TRBJ2-4; 7 positions match TRBD1. Germline V gives CDR1 MDHEN, CDR2 SYDVKM. There are 13 residues in the CDR3. CDR3 sequence: CAGRQGLKNIQYF. In DNA form, the CDR3 reads TGTGCCGGCAGACAGGGATTGAAAAACATTCAGTACTTC.

The rearrangement joins TRBV7-3 to TRBJ1-3, with 8 positions matching TRBD1. The germline CDR1 and CDR2 sequences are SGHTA and FQGTGA. After removal of 5 bases from V and 2 bases from J, the junction contained 8 bases not matched to a gene. CDR3 length: 16 residues. Written as DNA, the CDR3 is TGTGCCAGCAGCCGAACAGCACAGGGGGCTGGAAACACCATATATTTT. Protein sequence: CASSRTAQGAGNTIYF.

With respect to this clone: An end of the junction differs from the germline gene, which may be a read error. This chain joins TRBV7-9 and TRBJ1-3; tentative D call: TRBD1 (6 bases). Per germline, CDR1 SEHNR and CDR2 FQNEAQ (reference sequence). The CDR3 sequence is 14 residues long. DNA of the CDR3: TGTTCCAGCAGCCCCCCGGGACACACGGACACCATATATTTT. Translation: CSSSPPGHTDTIYF.

This chain links TRBV5-4 with TRBJ2-7, with 8 bases fitting TRBD1. Trimming at V came to 4 bases and at J to 4 bases, leaving 10 bases not matched to a gene. This CDR3 is 15 amino acids long. Germline CDR1 and CDR2: SGHNT and YYREEE (reference sequence). The CDR3 loop is CASSAGQGPFYEQYF. DNA for the CDR3: TGTGCCAGCAGCGCTGGACAGGGTCCCTTTTACGAGCAGTACTTC.

The J gene is TRBJ1-1, the V gene TRBV28, with 12 positions matching TRBD1. V gave up 6 bases and J gave up 10 bases; unmatched junction bases: 12. The CDR3 runs to 15 residues. The germline CDR1 and CDR2 sequences are MDHEN and SYDVKM. Here the CDR3 DNA reads TGTGCCAGCAGCTTACCTGGGGACAGGGGGCCCATAGCTTTCTTT. It codes for CASSLPGDRGPIAFF.

Only a few counts were recorded for this clone. The chain is built from TRBV28 and TRBJ2-3, with TRBD2 matching over 7 bases. Germline V gene sequence: CDR1 MDHEN, CDR2 SYDVKM. J lost 3 bases, V lost 10 bases, and 13 bases had no gene match. The length of the CDR3 is 15 residues. This chain's CDR3 is CATFVREARTDTQYF. The CDR3 DNA reads TGTGCCACCTTCGTCCGGGAGGCCCGGACAGATACGCAGTATTTT.

The rearrangement joins TRBV7-9 to TRBJ2-3; D is possibly TRBD2 (5 bases). V lost 1 base and J 3 bases, leaving 17 bases between the germline ends. The germline CDR1 and CDR2 sequences are SEHNR and FQNEAQ (reference sequence). This CDR3 has 17 residues. CDR3 sequence reads: CASSLGVKRTETDTQYF. As DNA, the CDR3 is TGTGCCAGCAGCTTAGGGGTTAAGCGGACTGAGACAGATACGCAGTATTTT.

V and J are TRBV29-1 and TRBJ2-7; D is possibly TRBD1 (6 bases). The CDR3 is 13 amino acids. V lost 7 bases and J lost 0, with 13 bases in between. Germline V gives CDR1 SQVTM, CDR2 ANQGSEA. In DNA form, the CDR3 reads TGCAGCGGGCTGACAGGTCGCTCCTACGAGCAGTACTTC. Translating it yields CSGLTGRSYEQYF.

This clone was seen a handful of times. The CDR3: CASQGWGDSLNTEAFF. The CDR3 DNA sequence: TGTGCCAGCCAGGGGTGGGGTGACAGCTTGAACACTGAAGCTTTCTTT. The V and J genes are TRBV28 and TRBJ1-1, with a weak D call TRBD1 (6 bases). Trimming removed 8 bases at V and 0 bases at J, with 19 bases between. The V gene's germline CDR1 is MDHEN and CDR2 SYDVKM. This CDR3 contains 16 residues.

The rearrangement uses TRBV5-1 and TRBJ2-5, with 8 bases matching TRBD1. This CDR3 spans 14 amino acids. V lost 5 bases, J lost 5 bases, and 8 bases stayed unmatched. Germline loops: CDR1 SGHRS, CDR2 YFSETQ. CDR3: CASRVPGGVETQYF. CDR3 nucleotides: TGCGCCAGCAGGGTCCCAGGGGGCGTCGAGACCCAGTACTTC.

The V call is TRBV9, the J call TRBJ2-7; D possibly corresponds to TRBD2 (6 bases). The CDR3 totals 18 residues. Germline-derived CDR1 and CDR2 are SGDLS and YYNGEE. Trimming pared 5 bases from V and 0 bases from J, leaving 24 bases between. The CDR3 DNA reads as TGTGCCAGCAGTTTGGGGACTCGTCTACGAGTAAGCTCCTACGAGCAGTACTTC. As protein: CASSLGTRLRVSSYEQYF.

The chain carries TRBV20-1 and TRBJ2-5, with D possibly TRBD1 on 5 matching bases. The J call is doubtful: the DNA matches TRBJ2-7 better. The CDR3 is made up of 11 amino acids. Germline V gives CDR1 DFQATT, CDR2 SNEGSKA (reference sequence). The CDR3 loop reads CSAQGIHEQYF. The CDR3 region has the DNA TGCAGTGCTCAGGGAATTCACGAGCAGTACTTC.

The V and J genes are TRBV5-6 and TRBJ1-2; 8 bases are a match to TRBD1. The CDR3 is made up of 13 amino acids. CDR1 SGHDT and CDR2 YYEEEE come from the germline V gene. Trimming removed 2 bases from V and 8 bases from J; junction bases left unmatched: 5. In nucleotides, the CDR3 is TGTGCCAGCAGCTTTGACAGGGGATCCGGCTACACCTTC. Its protein is CASSFDRGSGYTF.

This clone was counted a single time. The J gene is TRBJ2-5, the V gene TRBV14; TRBD2 aligns across 7 bases. This CDR3 region has 13 residues. CDR1 is SGHDN, CDR2 FVKESK, per germline. The junction had 10 bases not matched to a gene; V was cut back by 4 bases and J by 11 bases. The CDR3 DNA sequence: TGTGCCAGCAGCCCGTCGGGGGGTTCAGGGCAGTACTTC. As protein: CASSPSGGSGQYF.

The V and J genes are TRBV5-4 and TRBJ2-5; 13 positions match TRBD2. There are 17 residues in the CDR3. The V segment lost 4 bases and the J segment 1 base; nucleotides outside the gene matches: 7. Germline V CDR1 and CDR2: SGHNT, YYREEE (reference sequence). The CDR3 DNA is TGTGCCAGCAGCGCAGGGGGGACTAGCGGGACCCAAGAGACCCAGTACTTC. Residues: CASSAGGTSGTQETQYF.

The chain has TRBV5-4 and TRBJ2-3; 9 bases agree with TRBD1. With V trimmed by 4 bases and J by 6 bases, 6 bases remained unmatched. The CDR3 runs 14 residues. CDR1 and CDR2 from the germline V gene are SGHNT and YYREEE (reference sequence). The CDR3 here is CASSRLQGADTQYF. The CDR3 region has the DNA TGTGCCAGCAGCAGATTACAGGGGGCGGATACGCAGTATTTT. Full variable domain (missing parts from reference TRBV5-4 and TRBJ2-3): ETGVTQSPTHLIKTRGQQVTLRCSSQSGHNTVSWYQQALGQGPQFIFQYYREEENGRGNFPPRFSGLQFPNYSSELNVNALELDDSALYLCASSRLQGADTQYFGPGTRLTVL.

The chain joins TRBV19 to TRBJ1-2; TRBD1 agrees at 7 bases. This CDR3 has 15 residues. Germline CDR1 LNHDA, CDR2 SQIVND (reference sequence). J lost 0 bases, V lost 5 bases, and 6 bases had no gene match. The CDR3 nucleotides are TGTGCCAGTAGTCCGCGGGACAGAGCTAACTATGGCTACACCTTC. The encoded protein is CASSPRDRANYGYTF.

The chain combines TRBV5-1 with TRBJ2-1; 7 nucleotides agree with TRBD2. Germline CDR1 SGHRS, CDR2 YFSETQ. The CDR3 extends over 14 amino acids. The ends lost 2 bases at V and 10 bases at J; junction bases unmatched: 9. The CDR3 region is CASSFGLAAGEQFF. CDR3 nucleotide sequence: TGCGCCAGCAGCTTCGGGCTAGCGGCAGGGGAGCAGTTCTTC.

DNA of the CDR3: TGCAGCGTTGACACGACAGGGACCTATGGCTACACCTTC. Encoded protein: CSVDTTGTYGYTF. The chain combines TRBV29-1 with TRBJ1-2, with 7 bases fitting TRBD1. The germline V gene encodes CDR1 SQVTM and CDR2 ANQGSEA. After removal of 3 bases from V and 4 bases from J, the junction contained 5 bases not matched to a gene. This CDR3 has 13 residues.